Presented here are 10 T cell receptor beta chains from one specimen sequenced in a study of blood T cells in healthy people across ages. The second PCR ran about 6 to 12 cycles with a sample-barcoded 5' primer and J-beta primers. TCRdb passed the 5' RACE reads through MiXCR, listing each CDR3 protein once. The data contain more than 1,400,000 distinct CDR3 sequences, about 40% of them singletons. Input material: blood. The origin of the receptors is a woman between 18 and 30 years old in good health.

This clonotype has more than one count but fewer than ten. The V call is TRBV20-1, the J call TRBJ2-4, with 8 bases lining up with TRBD1. This CDR3 spans 11 amino acids. Germline V gene data show CDR1 as DFQATT and CDR2 as SNEGSKA (reference sequence). The DNA for the CDR3 is TGCAGCCGGGACAGGCAGGACATTCAGTACTTC. Translating it yields CSRDRQDIQYF.

On this clonotype itself: A junction end diverges from the germline sequence, so it may reflect a read error. The rearrangement joins TRBV10-2 to TRBJ2-3; D is uncertain. Germline assignment: CDR1 WSHSY and CDR2 SAAADI. The CDR3 totals 14 residues. The CDR3 is CASGLGFVADTRYF. The CDR3 region has the DNA TGCGCCAGCGGTTTGGGGTTTGTGGCAGATACGCGGTATTTT.

This clonotype has only a few counts. The V gene is TRBV4-2, the J gene TRBJ2-1; 9 nucleotides align to TRBD2. Germline-derived CDR1 and CDR2 are LGHNA and YNFKEQ. Trimming removed 0 bases from V and 7 bases from J; junction bases left unmatched: 13. CDR3 length: 18 amino acids. CDR3 residues: CASSQERTTGTSLNEQFF. In DNA, the CDR3 is TGTGCCAGCAGCCAAGAACGGACCACCGGGACTAGCTTGAATGAGCAGTTCTTC.

The chain is built from TRBV27 and TRBJ1-1; perhaps TRBD1 as D (6 bases). The CDR3 totals 11 residues. Germline loops: CDR1 MNHEY, CDR2 SMNVEV (reference sequence). V was pared by 7 bases and J by 6 bases, with 9 bases between. CDR3 protein: CASKNRAEAFF. CDR3 nucleotide sequence: TGTGCCAGCAAGAACAGGGCTGAAGCTTTCTTT.

The J gene is TRBJ2-2, the V gene TRBV3-1; D gene unclear. V was cut by 2 bases and J by 7 bases, with 5 bases left in between. Germline V gene data show CDR1 as LGHDT and CDR2 as YNNKEL (reference sequence). This CDR3 is 12 amino acids long. CDR3: CASSQSNGELFF. The CDR3, as DNA: TGTGCCAGCAGCCAAAGTAACGGGGAGCTGTTTTTT.

This clonotype was counted only a few times. The V call is TRBV6-6, the J call TRBJ2-7; 13 bases are a match to TRBD2. Per the germline V gene, CDR1 is MNHNY and CDR2 is SVGAGI (reference sequence). The CDR3 totals 15 residues. The J segment lost 3 bases and the V segment lost 7 bases, leaving 6 bases of the junction unmatched. CDR3: CASTGLAGAHYEQYF. The CDR3, as DNA: TGTGCCAGCACCGGACTAGCGGGGGCCCACTACGAGCAGTACTTC.

The gene calls are TRBV20-1 and TRBJ1-5; D not resolved. The germline V and J ends were trimmed by 0 bases and 4 bases, with 13 bases remaining between them. Germline V gene data show CDR1 as DFQATT and CDR2 as SNEGSKA (reference sequence). The CDR3 loop spans 15 amino acids. CDR3 bases: TGCAGTGCTAGAGATAAGAAGGGAGGGAATCAGCCCCAGCATTTT. Translation gives CSARDKKGGNQPQHF.

This chain uses TRBV2 with TRBJ2-4; the match to TRBD1 covers 8 bases. CDR3 length: 15 amino acids. CDR1 SNHLY and CDR2 FYNNEI come from the germline V gene. Unmatched junction bases numbered 11, after V lost 8 bases and J lost 5 bases. The CDR3 DNA is TGTGCCAGCCACGACCACGGACAGGGCGAAAACATTCAGTACTTC. Its protein is CASHDHGQGENIQYF.

The V gene is TRBV28, the J gene TRBJ2-3; 9 positions match TRBD2. The CDR3 length is 15 residues. Trimming at V came to 4 bases and at J to 2 bases, leaving 4 bases not matched to a gene. Germline V gives CDR1 MDHEN, CDR2 SYDVKM. CDR3 sequence: CASSYLAGPTDTQYF. The CDR3 nucleotides read TGTGCCAGCAGTTATCTAGCGGGGCCCACAGATACGCAGTATTTT.

The chain recombines TRBV20-1 with TRBJ2-6; D gene uncertain. Trimming cost V 3 bases and J 2 bases, with 14 bases left between them. This CDR3 is 16 amino acids long. In germline, CDR1 is DFQATT, CDR2 SNEGSKA (reference sequence). CDR3: CSASSPGSAGANVLTF. The CDR3 DNA follows: TGCAGTGCTAGTTCCCCCGGTTCAGCTGGGGCCAACGTCCTGACTTTC.